This T cell receptor beta chain was documented in a study of identical twins. Study-level results: The degree of excess twin sharing was weaker in beta out-of-frame sequences. There were fewer insertions in abundant cord blood beta clonotypes, but memory repertoires showed no such pattern.

MiXCR was run by TCRdb on the 5' RACE reads, yielding one entry per CDR3 protein. The sample lists around 250,000 distinct CDR3 sequences, 12% occurring once. Trimming stripped 5 bases from V and 1 base from J, with 12 bases between. The CDR3 is made up of 15 amino acids. The germline V gene encodes CDR1 MNHNS and CDR2 SASEGT. This clonotype was seen repeatedly, ten times or more. Its antigen is unknown. These data were also filed under a second study, of yellow fever vaccine responses in identical twins.

V usage is TRBV6-1 and J usage is TRBJ1-5; D is undetermined. This clonotype was obtained from a woman between 18 and 29 years old in good health. Sequencing input: memory (CD45RO+) T cells sorted from blood. The CDR3 DNA reads as TGTGCCAGCAGTCGGACTGACGCAAGCAATCAGCCCCAGCATTTT. This sequence encodes CASSRTDASNQPQHF.